This entry is about one TCR beta chain. Its antigen remains unknown. Trimming took 3 bases from V and 1 from J, leaving 9 bases between them. Germline CDR1 ENHRY, CDR2 SYGVKD. CDR3 length equals 14 residues. The record originates from a study of response to subunit inactivated influenza vaccine. General study results and limits: A suggestion made by the authors is that each seasonal influenza vaccination recruits few new T cells.

TCRdb re-analysed the RT-PCR reads in MiXCR, keeping a single row per CDR3 protein. The sample lists a few hundred thousand distinct CDR3 sequences; 12% were seen once. The sample was non-naive T cells sorted from PBMCs, taken approximately 15 days before vaccination. This chain uses TRBV10-3 with TRBJ1-1; D is unclear. The sequence derives from a man aged 50 to 59 who received an inactivated influenza vaccine. The CDR3 nucleotides read TGTGCCATCAGTGAAAGGACTACGAACACTGAAGCTTTCTTT. Translating it yields CAISERTTNTEAFF.